These T cell receptor beta chains were read from a single sample in a study of T-cell memory formation after mild COVID-19. TCRdb re-derived calls from the 5' RACE reads in MiXCR, one entry per CDR3 protein. The sample shows roughly 450,000 distinct CDR3 sequences, more than 15% of them seen only once. Sequenced: PBMCs or a T cell subset sorted from them (not recorded which). The origin of the receptors is a man between 18 and 35 years old who had mild COVID-19 (a few samples of this study predate the infection). Cell type and time point are not known. Both conserved end residues are part of each CDR3. A D gene is named only where the DNA matches it firmly. The size entry is marked missing in some rows and otherwise reads once, few, many or a size class.

d_gene | abundance | j_gene | v_gene | CDR3aa | CDR3nt
NA | NA | TRBJ1-1 | TRBV6-5 | CASSPRGQLGEAFF | TGTGCCAGCAGTCCCCGAGGACAGCTCGGAGAAGCTTTCTTT
TRBD1 | few | TRBJ1-5 | TRBV6-2/TRBV6-3 | CASSNDRVYGQPQHF | TGTGCCAGCAGTAACGACAGGGTCTATGGGCAGCCCCAGCATTTT
TRBD1 | NA | TRBJ1-2 | TRBV12-3/TRBV12-4 | CASSMRDSSRNNYGYTF | TGTGCCAGCAGCATGAGGGACAGCAGTAGAAATAACTATGGCTACACCTTC
NA | NA | TRBJ2-5 | TRBV3-1 | CASSQDLQGQETQYF | TGTGCCAGCAGCCAAGATCTGCAGGGCCAAGAGACCCAGTACTTC
NA | NA | TRBJ2-2 | TRBV27 | CASSFLQANTGELFF | TGTGCCAGCAGTTTTTTACAGGCGAACACCGGGGAGCTGTTTTTT
NA | many | TRBJ1-6 | TRBV10-3 | CAISQGNYNSPLHF | TGTGCCATCAGCCAGGGTAACTACAATTCACCCCTCCACTTT
NA | NA | TRBJ1-1 | TRBV7-9 | CASSLRLVNTEAFF | TGTGCCAGCAGCTTAAGGCTTGTGAACACTGAAGCTTTCTTT
NA | few | TRBJ1-5 | TRBV29-1 | CSVTEDSNQPQHF | TGCAGCGTCACAGAGGATAGCAATCAGCCCCAGCATTTT
NA | few | TRBJ1-1 | TRBV7-2 | CASSLASLYTEAFF | TGTGCCAGCAGCTTAGCGTCGCTTTATACTGAAGCTTTCTTT
TRBD1 | few | TRBJ2-3 | TRBV7-9 | CASRLTGPTDTQYF | TGTGCCAGCAGGTTGACAGGGCCCACAGATACGCAGTATTTT
NA | NA | TRBJ1-2 | TRBV4-3 | CASSQDSFNYGYTF | TGCGCCAGCAGCCAAGACAGTTTTAACTATGGCTACACCTTC
TRBD1 | many | TRBJ1-5 | TRBV12-3/TRBV12-4 | CASSSAGGHQPQHF | TGTGCCAGCAGTTCAGCAGGGGGGCATCAGCCCCAGCATTTT